The following is a T cell receptor (beta chain) sequence with its context. Its specificity is unknown. The sample originates from a study of cytomegalovirus exposure and HLA in healthy donors. The J segment lost 0 bases and the V segment lost 0 bases, leaving 9 bases of the junction unmatched. The CDR3 loop spans 21 amino acids. In germline, CDR1 is SGHTA, CDR2 FQGNSA. PCR employed 60 Vbeta and 13 Jbeta primers. Repertoires were generated with immunoSEQ multiplex PCR, while TCRdb's copy carries only in-frame clones and drops some. The sample yields approximately 150,000 clones, roughly 84% seen once. Study-level points and caveats: Productive rates of about 87% or about 30% were seen for most TCR beta V segments in an earlier analysis. A missense variant in DCLRE1C was later tied to TCR beta V- and J-gene trimming.

The genes are TRBV7-2 and TRBJ2-4; TRBD2 aligns across 15 bases. This TCR was sampled from a man aged 25 to 40 in good health and CMV-seronegative. Sequenced input: PBMCs. DNA of the CDR3: TGTGCCAGCAGCTTAGCTGCCTGGACTAGCGGGAGGGTAGGAGCCAAAAACATTCAGTACTTC. Amino acid sequence: CASSLAAWTSGRVGAKNIQYF.